These 10 T cell receptor beta chains originate from one sample sequenced in a study of blood T cell repertoires in COVID-19. Repertoires were generated with immunoSEQ multiplex PCR, while TCRdb's copy carries only in-frame clones and drops some. The sample contains some 270,000 clones, roughly 85% of which appear only once. Material for sequencing was PBMCs or T cells enriched from blood (not recorded which). These TCRs come from a woman aged 50 to 65 with acute COVID-19.

The CDR3 nucleotides are TGTGCCAGCAGTTATCAGAAGACCCAGTACTTC. Amino acid sequence: CASSYQKTQYF. The chain carries TRBV6-2 or TRBV6-3 and TRBJ2-5; D gene unclear. Trimming took 3 bases from V and 6 from J, leaving 5 bases between them. CDR1 is MNHEY and CDR2 is SVGEGT in the germline V gene. The CDR3 has 11 amino acids.

The rearrangement links TRBV29-1 to TRBJ1-1; D is possibly TRBD1 (5 bases). This CDR3 contains 14 residues. CDR1 is SQVTM, CDR2 ANQGSEA, per germline. V was pared by 3 bases and J by 4 bases, with 15 bases between. CDR3 in amino acids: CSVEITGLRTEAFF. The CDR3 bases are TGCAGCGTTGAGATTACGGGACTCCGCACTGAAGCTTTCTTT.

This clone was picked up a small number of times. The rearrangement uses TRBV10-3 and TRBJ2-1, with D possibly being TRBD2 (5 bases). There are 12 residues in the CDR3. Germline V gene sequence: CDR1 ENHRY, CDR2 SYGVKD. V was trimmed by 10 bases and J by 9 bases, leaving 16 bases between them. For the CDR3, the DNA is TGTGCCACCCATAAACTAGGCGGTGAGCAGTTCTTC. Translation: CATHKLGGEQFF.

The rearrangement joins TRBV12-5 to TRBJ2-1, with 8 bases aligning to TRBD1. The CDR3 loop spans 17 amino acids. Germline-derived CDR1 and CDR2 are LGHNT and FRNRAP. V shed 1 base and J 5 bases; nucleotides not matched to a gene: 10. The CDR3 nucleotides are TGTGCTAGTGGTTTGGGCCTCGGGCAGGGGGCTCACAATGAGCAGTTCTTC. Amino acids: CASGLGLGQGAHNEQFF.

This clone was counted only a few times. This chain connects TRBV14 to TRBJ2-1, with a tentative D call TRBD2 (6 bases). Trimming took 4 bases from V and 10 from J, leaving 23 bases between them. Germline lookup yields CDR1 SGHDN and CDR2 FVKESK. The length of the CDR3 is 16 residues. The CDR3 bases are TGTGCCAGCAGCCTGTGGGGGGACGCCTTCTTGGTAGAGCAGTTCTTC. Its protein product is CASSLWGDAFLVEQFF.

The genes are TRBV11-2 and TRBJ2-5; TRBD2 matches at 8 bases. The CDR3 extends over 14 amino acids. In germline, CDR1 is SGHAT, CDR2 FQNNGV. With 2 bases clipped from V and 5 bases from J, the junction kept 4 bases outside the gene matches. The CDR3 region has the DNA TGTGCCAGCAGCTTACAAGCGGGGGTTGAGACCCAGTACTTC. Protein product: CASSLQAGVETQYF.

The genes are TRBV7-8 and TRBJ1-3, with a weak D call TRBD1 (5 bases). This CDR3 is 15 amino acids long. CDR1 is SGHVS and CDR2 is FQNEAQ in the germline V gene. V was trimmed by 3 bases and J by 0 bases, leaving 9 bases between them. The CDR3 loop is CASSLRQGSGNTIYF. The CDR3 region has the DNA TGTGCCAGCAGCTTGCGGCAGGGCTCTGGAAACACCATATATTTT.

This rearrangement joins TRBV6-5 to TRBJ1-4; D may be TRBD1 (6 bases). This CDR3 has 12 amino acids. Trimming shortened V by 6 bases and J by 8 bases, and 10 bases separated the two germline ends. Germline V CDR1 and CDR2: MNHEY, SVGAGI. CDR3 residues: CASRQGGEKLFF. CDR3 coding DNA: TGTGCCAGCAGACAGGGTGGGGAAAAACTGTTTTTT.

The rearrangement links TRBV11-2 to TRBJ2-5; 12 nucleotides agree with TRBD2. This CDR3 is built from 15 residues. Trimming at V came to 4 bases and at J to 4 bases, leaving 4 bases not matched to a gene. Germline lookup yields CDR1 SGHAT and CDR2 FQNNGV. The CDR3 spells CASSWLAGGVETQYF. The CDR3 DNA reads as TGTGCCAGCAGCTGGCTAGCGGGGGGGGTAGAGACCCAGTACTTC.

This clone was seen a few times. The rearrangement links TRBV7-6 to TRBJ2-2; weak D call: TRBD1 (5 bases). The CDR3 runs to 14 residues. The V and J ends lost 5 bases and 8 bases respectively, with 15 bases between them. Germline V gene lookup returns CDR1 SGHVS and CDR2 FNYEAQ. CDR3 in DNA: TGTGCCAGCAGCCGCAGACAGTTTCAAGGGGAGCTGTTTTTT. Translation: CASSRRQFQGELFF.